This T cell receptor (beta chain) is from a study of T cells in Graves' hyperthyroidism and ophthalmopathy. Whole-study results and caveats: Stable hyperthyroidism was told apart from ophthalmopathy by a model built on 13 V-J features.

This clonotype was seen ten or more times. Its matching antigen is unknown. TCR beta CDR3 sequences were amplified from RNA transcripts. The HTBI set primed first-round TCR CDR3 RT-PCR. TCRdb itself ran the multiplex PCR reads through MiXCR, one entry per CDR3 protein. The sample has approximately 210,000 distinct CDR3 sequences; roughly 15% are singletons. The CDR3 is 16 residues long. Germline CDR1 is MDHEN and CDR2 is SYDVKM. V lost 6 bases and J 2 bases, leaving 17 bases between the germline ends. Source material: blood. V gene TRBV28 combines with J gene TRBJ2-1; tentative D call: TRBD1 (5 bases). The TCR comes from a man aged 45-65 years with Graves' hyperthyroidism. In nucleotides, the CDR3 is TGTGCCAGCAGAACTGCCGGGCAGGGTGCCTACAATGAGCAGTTCTTC. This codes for CASRTAGQGAYNEQFF.